Listed here are 14 T cell receptor beta chains from one sample, sequenced in a study of regulatory T cells in long-lasting Graves disease listed by TCRdb under 2021. In light of the paper, this sample's time point label describes: newly diagnosed GD, antithyroid drugs for less than 3 months. RNA was extracted from PBMCs in TRIzol for both TCR sequencing and RNA sequencing. Libraries were built with multiplex PCR. Sequencing relied on an Illumina HiSeq 4000. CDR3 regions were amplified by Arm-PCR with iRepertoire HTBI primers to construct TCR beta libraries. TCRdb applied fastp at Q25 and MiXCR to the public reads, then kept only in-frame beta chains. Identical CDR3 protein sequences are pooled into one entry, listed with their most common genes and DNA. The sample data list approximately 400,000 distinct CDR3 sequences, and 15% of these were observed just once. The top ten hold around 17% of the sample.

The data were also submitted as part of a second study, on T cells in Graves' hyperthyroidism and ophthalmopathy.

Material: peripheral blood mononuclear cells (PBMCs), obtained at new diagnosis, from a patient treated with antithyroid drugs. The receptors were sampled from a woman in her thirties with Graves disease. Donor details come from another sample of the same person, matched by shared clones.

Turning to this clonotype: A far more abundant clone sits one base away, making this likely a read error. The chain employs TRBV6-9 and TRBJ2-5, with D possibly being TRBD2 (6 bases). This CDR3 is 15 amino acids long. CDR1 is MNHGY and CDR2 is SVAAGI in the germline V gene. Between the trimmed V and J ends, which lost 4 bases and 3 bases, there was a span of 15 bases. This CDR3 reads CASSLGGPAKETQYF. The CDR3 DNA is TGTGCCAGCAGTTTGGGGGGTCCAGCAAAAGAGACCCAGTACTTC.

Many counts were recorded for this clonotype. The rearrangement uses TRBV12-3 or TRBV12-4 and TRBJ2-1, with 8 bases lining up with TRBD2. The CDR3 totals 15 residues. V was clipped by 1 base and J by 7 bases; unmatched bases: 6. CDR3 region: CASSLGLAGRNEQFF. CDR3 sequence (DNA): TGTGCCAGCAGTTTAGGGTTAGCGGGAAGGAATGAGCAGTTCTTC.

V is TRBV15 and J is TRBJ2-1; no definite D call. CDR1 is LNHNV and CDR2 is YYDKDF in the germline V gene (reference sequence). This CDR3 is 15 amino acids long. Between the trimmed V and J ends, which lost 0 bases and 8 bases, there was a span of 14 bases. CDR3 sequence (DNA): TGTGCCACCAGCAGAGACCCGGATCGACTCCATGAGCAGTTCTTC. Its protein product is CATSRDPDRLHEQFF.

Worth noting for this clonotype: This sequence may be a read error, since a much larger clone differs from it by one base. This rearrangement joins TRBV11-1 to TRBJ1-2; the D gene is possibly TRBD1 (5 bases). Germline-derived CDR1 and CDR2 are SGHAT and FQDESV (reference sequence). The CDR3 is made up of 15 amino acids. In DNA, the CDR3 is TGTGCCAGCAGCTCCAGTTCCGGGGGAAACTATGGCTGCACCTTC. Translation gives CASSSSSGGNYGCTF.

This clonotype was seen repeatedly, ten times or more. The J gene is TRBJ2-3, the V gene TRBV2; perhaps TRBD2 as D (5 bases). The CDR3 is 15 residues long. Germline assignment: CDR1 SNHLY and CDR2 FYNNEI. Trimming pared 2 bases from V and 3 bases from J, leaving 12 bases between. The CDR3, as DNA: TGTGCCAGCAGTGAAAGGGAGTTGGTGACAGATACGCAGTATTTT. Protein sequence: CASSERELVTDTQYF.

This clonotype was seen at least ten times. The V and J genes are TRBV20-1 and TRBJ2-3, with D hard to call. Trimming shortened V by 5 bases and J by 0 bases, and 12 bases separated the two germline ends. This CDR3 is 14 amino acids long. Per germline, CDR1 DFQATT and CDR2 SNEGSKA (reference sequence). The CDR3 DNA reads as TGCAGTGCTGGGGTACTTGGGAGCACAGATACGCAGTATTTT. This sequence encodes CSAGVLGSTDTQYF.

This clonotype was recorded a few times. The chain links TRBV27 to TRBJ2-1, with 12 bases lining up with TRBD2. The V segment lost 6 bases and the J segment 5 bases; nucleotides outside the gene matches: 5. Germline V CDR1 and CDR2: MNHEY, SMNVEV (reference sequence). CDR3 size: 15 residues. In DNA form, the CDR3 reads TGTGCCAGCAGATGGACTAGCGGGAAGGACAATGAGCAGTTCTTC. This encodes CASRWTSGKDNEQFF.

This clonotype was recorded at least ten times. This rearrangement joins TRBV7-9 to TRBJ2-1; tentatively, D is TRBD1 (5 bases). The CDR3 extends over 12 amino acids. Germline V gene lookup returns CDR1 SEHNR and CDR2 FQNEAQ (reference sequence). The V end lost 2 bases, the J end lost 12 bases, and 11 bases lay between the germline ends. The CDR3 loop reads CASSLLRERQFF. DNA for the CDR3: TGTGCCAGCAGCTTACTCAGGGAACGGCAGTTCTTC.

V gene TRBV19 combines with J gene TRBJ2-3; TRBD2 matches at 9 bases. J was trimmed by 3 bases and V by 6 bases; bases with no gene match: 7. From germline, CDR1 is LNHDA and CDR2 SQIVND (reference sequence). The CDR3 extends over 15 amino acids. This CDR3 reads CASRILAGATDTQYF. The CDR3 bases are TGTGCCAGTAGGATCTTAGCGGGAGCGACAGATACGCAGTATTTT. Supplemented by reference TRBV19 and TRBJ2-3, the full variable domain reads DGGITQSPKYLFRKEGQNVTLSCEQNLNHDAMYWYRQDPGQGLRLIYYSQIVNDFQKGDIAEGYSVSREKKESFPLTVTSAQKNPTAFYLCASRILAGATDTQYFGPGTRLTVL.

The chain combines TRBV20-1 with TRBJ1-4, with 9 bases that match TRBD1. From germline, CDR1 is DFQATT and CDR2 SNEGSKA (reference sequence). The length of the CDR3 is 13 residues. Germline trimming cut 6 bases from V and 6 bases from J; bases unmatched to any gene: 5. The CDR3 spells CSAAGTGYEKLFF. The CDR3 DNA follows: TGCAGTGCCGCCGGGACAGGGTATGAAAAACTGTTTTTT.

This chain connects TRBV19 to TRBJ2-5; a possible D gene is TRBD1 (5 bases). The DNA end favors TRBJ2-1, so the J call may be wrong. Germline V lookup: CDR1 LNHDA, CDR2 SQIVND (reference sequence). The CDR3 loop spans 14 amino acids. CDR3 bases: TGTGCCAGTAAAAAGGACACCACAACCGGCGAGCAGTTCTTC. Amino acid sequence: CASKKDTTTGEQFF.

This clonotype was counted a few times. The V gene is TRBV12-3 or TRBV12-4, the J gene TRBJ1-6; 7 nucleotides line up with TRBD1. Unmatched junction bases numbered 4, after V lost 7 bases and J lost 4 bases. This CDR3 spans 14 amino acids. CDR3 sequence: CASTGTDYNSPLHF. The CDR3 coding sequence is TGTGCCAGCACCGGGACAGATTATAATTCACCCCTCCACTTT.

There are a few counts of this clonotype. The rearrangement uses TRBV30 and TRBJ2-7; 7 nucleotides agree with TRBD2. V lost 3 bases to trimming and J lost 1 base; unmatched junction nucleotides: 6. Germline loops: CDR1 GTSNPN, CDR2 SVGIG (reference sequence). The CDR3 is made up of 14 amino acids. The CDR3 protein is CAWSIGGSSYEQYF. CDR3 nucleotides: TGTGCCTGGAGCATTGGCGGGAGTTCCTACGAGCAGTACTTC.

As DNA, the CDR3 is TGTGCCAGCAGTTTAGGCTTACACGAGACCCAGTACTTC. Its translation is CASSLGLHETQYF. The chain employs TRBV28 and TRBJ2-5; D gene uncertain. Germline CDR1 is MDHEN and CDR2 is SYDVKM. V lost 2 bases and J 5 bases, leaving 9 bases between the germline ends. This CDR3 has 13 residues.